These T cell receptor beta chains were read from a single sample in a study of T cells in Graves' hyperthyroidism and ophthalmopathy. TCRdb recomputed calls from the multiplex PCR reads with MiXCR, one row per CDR3 protein. In the table there are hundreds of thousands of distinct CDR3 sequences, over 35% of which are singletons. Sequenced input: blood. Receptor source: a man between 18 and 29 years old with Graves' hyperthyroidism. The CDR3 runs from the conserved cysteine through the conserved F or W. The order of the fields is clone size, V gene, J gene, D gene, CDR3 DNA, CDR3 protein. The D gene is left open where the match is weak. For some rows the clone size is stated as once, few or many, or as a class when expanded; others skip it.

size: .
V: TRBV10-3
J: TRBJ1-5
D: TRBD1
DNA: TGTGCCATCAAGGGGACAGCAAATCAGCCCCAGCATTTT
CDR3: CAIKGTANQPQHF

size: .
V: TRBV13
J: TRBJ2-7
D: .
DNA: TGTGCCAGCAGCTTACGCGGGGACATCTCCTACGAGCAGTACTTC
CDR3: CASSLRGDISYEQYF

size: .
V: TRBV7-9
J: TRBJ2-7
D: .
DNA: TGTGCCAGCAGCTTAGGCCCGCGGGCCCTAAGCGGGTACGAGCAGTACTTC
CDR3: CASSLGPRALSGYEQYF

size: .
V: TRBV2
J: TRBJ1-1
D: .
DNA: TGTGCCAGCAGTTTGGGACGGGCCGTAACTGAAGCTTTCTTT
CDR3: CASSLGRAVTEAFF

size: .
V: TRBV5-5
J: TRBJ2-7
D: .
DNA: TGCGCCAGCGGACTCGTCGGGGGCATCGACGAGCAGTACTTC
CDR3: CASGLVGGIDEQYF

size: .
V: TRBV29-1
J: TRBJ1-2
D: TRBD1
DNA: TGCAGCGTTGAGGGACAGGGTGGCTATGGCTACACCTTC
CDR3: CSVEGQGGYGYTF

size: .
V: TRBV7-6
J: TRBJ2-7
D: TRBD1
DNA: TGTGCCAGCAGCTCGGGAAGGGACAGGGGAGCCTACGAGCAGTACTTC
CDR3: CASSSGRDRGAYEQYF

size: few
V: TRBV7-2
J: TRBJ2-2
D: .
DNA: TGTGCCAGCAGCGTAGGAGACAGAACAACCGGGGAGCTGTTTTTT
CDR3: CASSVGDRTTGELFF

size: .
V: TRBV14
J: TRBJ2-7
D: TRBD1
DNA: TGTGCCAGCAGCCAGGGACCGGGACAGGGGAACGACGAGCAGTACTTC
CDR3: CASSQGPGQGNDEQYF

size: few
V: TRBV7-9
J: TRBJ2-7
D: .
DNA: TGTGCCAGCAGCTTAGCCCCGGGGCTATCCTACGAGCAGTACTTC
CDR3: CASSLAPGLSYEQYF

size: few
V: TRBV7-8
J: TRBJ1-3
D: .
DNA: TGTGCCAGCAGCGACGGGACGTCTTCTGGAAACACCATATATTTT
CDR3: CASSDGTSSGNTIYF

size: .
V: TRBV12-3/TRBV12-4
J: TRBJ2-7
D: TRBD1
DNA: TGTGCCAGCAGTTTAGGAGACAGGGCACCCTACGAGCAGTACTTC
CDR3: CASSLGDRAPYEQYF

size: .
V: TRBV7-3
J: TRBJ2-7
D: .
DNA: TGTGCCAGCAGCTTAAGCCCGGGCCCTTCCTACGAGCAGTACTTC
CDR3: CASSLSPGPSYEQYF

size: .
V: TRBV29-1
J: TRBJ1-3
D: .
DNA: TGCAGCTTGGATTTGAGCTCTGGAAACACCATATATTTT
CDR3: CSLDLSSGNTIYF

size: .
V: TRBV12-3/TRBV12-4
J: TRBJ2-7
D: .
DNA: TGTGCCAGCAGCCAAGGAGGGGGAACCGACGAGCAGTACTTC
CDR3: CASSQGGGTDEQYF

size: .
V: TRBV7-9
J: TRBJ1-1
D: .
DNA: TGCGCCAGCAGCTTGAAGGAGGGGGGCACTGAAGCTTTCTTT
CDR3: CASSLKEGGTEAFF

size: many
V: TRBV7-9
J: TRBJ1-1
D: .
DNA: TGTGCCAGCAGCTTAGAGGTGAACACTGAAGCTTTCTTT
CDR3: CASSLEVNTEAFF

size: .
V: TRBV5-4
J: TRBJ2-7
D: TRBD2
DNA: TGTGCCAGCAGCTTGGAGGCGGGGGGTGAAGACGAGCAGTACTTC
CDR3: CASSLEAGGEDEQYF

size: .
V: TRBV13
J: TRBJ1-2
D: .
DNA: TGTGCCAGCAGCTTTGACGGGCTGAATGGCTACACCTTC
CDR3: CASSFDGLNGYTF

size: .
V: TRBV14
J: TRBJ1-3
D: TRBD1
DNA: TGTGCCAGCAGCCAAGGACAGGGAGCCGGAAACACCATATATTTT
CDR3: CASSQGQGAGNTIYF

size: .
V: TRBV7-9
J: TRBJ1-1
D: .
DNA: TGTGCCAGCAGCTTATCCCGACAGAGCACTGAAGCTTTCTTT
CDR3: CASSLSRQSTEAFF

size: .
V: TRBV14
J: TRBJ2-2
D: TRBD2
DNA: TGTGCCAGCAGCTGGGGACTAGTCGGGGAGCTGTTTTTT
CDR3: CASSWGLVGELFF

size: .
V: TRBV15
J: TRBJ1-2
D: .
DNA: TGTGCCACCGGGAGTGATTCCCGCACGAGCCCCTATGGCTACACCTTC
CDR3: CATGSDSRTSPYGYTF

size: .
V: TRBV10-3
J: TRBJ2-6
D: .
DNA: TGTGCCAGCAGTTACTCGATATTTTCTGGGGCCAACGTCCTGACTTTC
CDR3: CASSYSIFSGANVLTF

size: .
V: TRBV6-6
J: TRBJ1-2
D: .
DNA: TGTGCCAGCAGTTACCCGGGGGATGGCTACACCTTC
CDR3: CASSYPGDGYTF

size: many
V: TRBV19
J: TRBJ1-1
D: .
DNA: TGTGCCAGTAGTATCAAAGGGAGGGTCACTGAAGCTTTCTTT
CDR3: CASSIKGRVTEAFF

size: few
V: TRBV11-1
J: TRBJ2-2
D: TRBD2
DNA: TGTGCCAGCAGCTTCGGCGGGGGGTCCGCCGGGGAGCTGTTTTTT
CDR3: CASSFGGGSAGELFF

size: .
V: TRBV2
J: TRBJ2-7
D: .
DNA: TGTGCCAGCAGCAGTTTAGGGGACTACGAGCAGTACTTC
CDR3: CASSSLGDYEQYF

size: .
V: TRBV9
J: TRBJ1-6
D: .
DNA: TGTGCCAGCATCGTAGGCAGGGTCGGTTCACCCCTCCACTTT
CDR3: CASIVGRVGSPLHF

size: few
V: TRBV14
J: TRBJ2-7
D: TRBD1
DNA: TGTGCCAGCAGCACGACGAGGGGGCTGGGCTACGAGCAGTACTTC
CDR3: CASSTTRGLGYEQYF

size: .
V: TRBV7-9
J: TRBJ2-5
D: TRBD2
DNA: TGTGCCAGCAGCTCCCTGACTAGCGCACAAGAGACCCAGAACTTC
CDR3: CASSSLTSAQETQNF

size: .
V: TRBV14
J: TRBJ2-7
D: .
DNA: TGTGCCAGCTCGGATAATGAAAGGGGGAAGCAGTACTTC
CDR3: CASSDNERGKQYF

size: few
V: TRBV7-9
J: TRBJ1-2
D: TRBD1
DNA: TGTGCCAGCAGCGCACAGGGGAATAACTATGGCTACACCTTC
CDR3: CASSAQGNNYGYTF

size: many
V: TRBV7-3
J: TRBJ2-2
D: .
DNA: TGTGCCAGCAGCCCGTTCTCAGGGGAGCTGTTTTTT
CDR3: CASSPFSGELFF

size: .
V: TRBV5-6
J: TRBJ2-5
D: TRBD2
DNA: TGTGCCAGCAGCTTGGCGCAGCGGGGGCCACAAGAGACCCAGTACTTC
CDR3: CASSLAQRGPQETQYF

size: .
V: TRBV10-3
J: TRBJ1-1
D: TRBD1
DNA: TGTGCCAGCAGCACAGGGGGTGGGAGCACTGAAGCTTTCTTT
CDR3: CASSTGGGSTEAFF

size: few
V: TRBV28
J: TRBJ1-5
D: .
DNA: TGTGCCAGCAGTTCAGGGGTCTTCAATCAGCCCCAGCATTTT
CDR3: CASSSGVFNQPQHF

size: many
V: TRBV19
J: TRBJ2-2
D: TRBD1
DNA: TGTGCCAGTAACTCGGGACAGTCCACCGGGGAGCTGTTTTTT
CDR3: CASNSGQSTGELFF

size: .
V: TRBV7-9
J: TRBJ2-7
D: TRBD1
DNA: TGTGCCAGCAGCCTCGGGGGGACAGGGCCTGGCTACGAGCAGTACTTC
CDR3: CASSLGGTGPGYEQYF

size: .
V: TRBV10-3
J: TRBJ2-2
D: .
DNA: TGTGCCAGCAGTTACTCGAATGCTATAATTCTGACCGGGGAGCTGTTTTTT
CDR3: CASSYSNAIILTGELFF

size: .
V: TRBV10-3
J: TRBJ1-2
D: TRBD1
DNA: TGTGCCACCGGGACAGGGGCAGTTGGCTACACCTTC
CDR3: CATGTGAVGYTF